The present entry profiles one T cell receptor beta chain with its context. The antigen is not known. The source of the sample is a study of TIL therapy for anti-PD-1-resistant metastatic lung cancer. On the study more broadly: Tumors were harvested before any PD-1/PD-L1 blockade. Half of patients were current or former smokers. Study-wide points: Infused TIL clonotypes partially replaced the baseline blood repertoire, then decayed over months.

This was the immunoSEQ v3 assay. TCRdb keeps only in-frame clones here, not all; method: immunoSEQ multiplex PCR. The sample has roughly 54,000 clones, around 87% seen once. Time point described: pre-treatment sample, taken before nivolumab and TIL therapy. The clonotype was recovered from a person between 25 and 79 years old with non-small cell lung cancer. The source was blood, collected at baseline.

CDR3 DNA sequence: TGTGCCAGCAGCTTGCCGGGAACCTACAATGAGCAGTTCTTC. Its protein product is CASSLPGTYNEQFF. This sequence joins TRBV5-6 and TRBJ2-1, with D possibly matching TRBD2 (5 bases). From germline, CDR1 is SGHDT and CDR2 YYEEEE. V was trimmed by 1 base and J by 2 bases, leaving 7 bases between them. The CDR3 has 14 amino acids. The full variable domain, in which reference TRBV5-6 and TRBJ2-1 provide the parts outside the CDR3, is DAGVTQSPTHLIKTRGQQVTLRCSPKSGHDTVSWYQQALGQGPQFIFQYYEEEERQRGNFPDRFSGHQFPNYSSELNVNALLLGDSALYLCASSLPGTYNEQFFGPGTRLTVL.